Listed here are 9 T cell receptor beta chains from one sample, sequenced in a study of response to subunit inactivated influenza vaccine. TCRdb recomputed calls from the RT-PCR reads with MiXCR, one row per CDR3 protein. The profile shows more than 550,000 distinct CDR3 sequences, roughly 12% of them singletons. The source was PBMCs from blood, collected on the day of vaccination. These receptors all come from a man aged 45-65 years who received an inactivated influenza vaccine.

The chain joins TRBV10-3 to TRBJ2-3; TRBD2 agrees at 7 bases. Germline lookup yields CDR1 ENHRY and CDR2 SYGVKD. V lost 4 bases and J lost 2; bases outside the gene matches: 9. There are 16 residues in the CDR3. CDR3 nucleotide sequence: TGTGCCATCAGTGGGGGGGGAGGGCAGTCCACAGATACGCAGTATTTT. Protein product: CAISGGGGQSTDTQYF.

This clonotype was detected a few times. CDR3 protein: CASSGGLAGKYNEQFF. The CDR3 DNA sequence: TGTGCCAGCAGCGGGGGACTAGCGGGCAAGTACAATGAGCAGTTCTTC. The chain joins TRBV9 to TRBJ2-1; 12 bases fit TRBD2. With V trimmed by 3 bases and J by 4 bases, 5 bases remained unmatched. Germline-derived CDR1 and CDR2 are SGDLS and YYNGEE. The CDR3 runs to 16 residues. The full variable domain, with the rest looked up from reference TRBV9 and TRBJ2-1, is DSGVTQTPKHLITATGQRVTLRCSPRSGDLSVYWYQQSLDQGLQFLIQYYNGEERAKGNILERFSAQQFPDLHSELNLSSLELGDSALYFCASSGGLAGKYNEQFFGPGTRLTVL.

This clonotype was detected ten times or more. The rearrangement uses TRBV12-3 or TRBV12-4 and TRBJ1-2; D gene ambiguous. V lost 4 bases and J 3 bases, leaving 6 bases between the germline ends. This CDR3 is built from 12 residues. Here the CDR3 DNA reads TGTGCCAGCAGTTCGGGCCACTATGGCTACACCTTC. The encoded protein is CASSSGHYGYTF.

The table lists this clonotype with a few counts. For the CDR3, the DNA is TGTGCCAGCAGTTACTCGAGGGTCGGCGAAGAGACCCAGTACTTC. Protein sequence: CASSYSRVGEETQYF. The chain is built from TRBV6-5 and TRBJ2-5; D perhaps matches TRBD2 (5 bases). V lost 0 bases and J 3 bases, leaving 11 bases between the germline ends. Germline CDR1 MNHEY, CDR2 SVGAGI. CDR3 length: 15 amino acids.

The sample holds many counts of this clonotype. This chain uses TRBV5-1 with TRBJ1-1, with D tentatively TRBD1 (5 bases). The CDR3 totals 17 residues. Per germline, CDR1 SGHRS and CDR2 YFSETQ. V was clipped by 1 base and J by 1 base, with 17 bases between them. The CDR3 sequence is CASSLSSSGTWNTEAFF. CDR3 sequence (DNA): TGCGCCAGCAGCTTGTCTTCGTCAGGGACCTGGAACACTGAAGCTTTCTTT.

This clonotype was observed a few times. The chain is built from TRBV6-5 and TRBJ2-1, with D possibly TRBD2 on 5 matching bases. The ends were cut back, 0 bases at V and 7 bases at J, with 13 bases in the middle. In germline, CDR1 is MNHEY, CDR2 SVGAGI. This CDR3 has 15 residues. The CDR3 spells CASSYSWTGWNEQFF. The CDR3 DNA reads TGTGCCAGCAGTTACTCATGGACTGGCTGGAATGAGCAGTTCTTC.

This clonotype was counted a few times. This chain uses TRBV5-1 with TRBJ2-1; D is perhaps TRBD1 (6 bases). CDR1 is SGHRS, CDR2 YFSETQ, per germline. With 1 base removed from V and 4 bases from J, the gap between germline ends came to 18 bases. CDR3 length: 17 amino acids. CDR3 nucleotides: TGCGCCAGCAGCTTGAGTGCTGGGGGCAAATCTTACAATGAGCAGTTCTTC. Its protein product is CASSLSAGGKSYNEQFF. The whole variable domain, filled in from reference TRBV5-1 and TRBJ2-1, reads KAGVTQTPRYLIKTRGQQVTLSCSPISGHRSVSWYQQTPGQGLQFLFEYFSETQRNKGNFPGRFSGRQFSNSRSEMNVSTLELGDSALYLCASSLSAGGKSYNEQFFGPGTRLTVL.

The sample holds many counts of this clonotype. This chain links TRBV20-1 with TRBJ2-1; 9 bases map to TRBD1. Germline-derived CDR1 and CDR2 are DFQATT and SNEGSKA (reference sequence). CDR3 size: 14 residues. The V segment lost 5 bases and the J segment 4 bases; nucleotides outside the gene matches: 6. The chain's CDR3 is CSARFGTGYNEQFF. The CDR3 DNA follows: TGCAGTGCTCGGTTCGGGACAGGGTACAATGAGCAGTTCTTC.

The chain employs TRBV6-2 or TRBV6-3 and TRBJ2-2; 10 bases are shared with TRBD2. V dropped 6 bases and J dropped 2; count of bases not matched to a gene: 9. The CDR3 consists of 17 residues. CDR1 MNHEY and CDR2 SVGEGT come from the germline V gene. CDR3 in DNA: TGTGCCAGCAGCCTCCCCCTAGCGGGGGAAAACACCGGGGAGCTGTTTTTT. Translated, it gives CASSLPLAGENTGELFF.